A selection of T cell receptor beta chains follows, all from one sample in a study of T cell responses to AZD1222 COVID-19 vaccine. Here immunoSEQ multiplex PCR was the method, and the copy in TCRdb shows in-frame clones only, minus some. The sample lists almost 50,000 clones, more than 65% occurring once. Sequencing was performed on peripheral blood, taken on day 0 of MenACWY control vaccination. These receptors originate from an adult in good health. Both conserved end residues are trimmed from each CDR3.

v_call,j_call,cdr3_aa
TRBV12-3/TRBV12-4,TRBJ2-7,ASSLSGHEQY
TRBV6-5,TRBJ1-5,ASSWTGGVQPQH
TRBV15,TRBJ1-5,ATSRAGTGNNQPQH
TRBV7-2,TRBJ1-6,ASSLVTGNSPLH
TRBV11-2,TRBJ2-1,ASSLVGLSYNEQF
TRBV28,TRBJ2-5,ASSYGLAGLQETQY
TRBV11-2,TRBJ2-7,ASSLDLASYEQY
TRBV9,TRBJ2-7,ASSVRTDPYEQY
TRBV5-1,TRBJ2-5,ASSGTRVEETQY
TRBV28,TRBJ1-2,ASSLEGDNYGYT
TRBV14,TRBJ2-1,ASSQSRRQGINEQF
TRBV7-7,TRBJ1-3,ASSLGPGSGNTIY
TRBV18,TRBJ1-1,ASSEGLDTEAF
TRBV4-2,TRBJ1-5,ASSQEVGDSHQPQH
TRBV30,TRBJ1-4,AWSVNEEKLF